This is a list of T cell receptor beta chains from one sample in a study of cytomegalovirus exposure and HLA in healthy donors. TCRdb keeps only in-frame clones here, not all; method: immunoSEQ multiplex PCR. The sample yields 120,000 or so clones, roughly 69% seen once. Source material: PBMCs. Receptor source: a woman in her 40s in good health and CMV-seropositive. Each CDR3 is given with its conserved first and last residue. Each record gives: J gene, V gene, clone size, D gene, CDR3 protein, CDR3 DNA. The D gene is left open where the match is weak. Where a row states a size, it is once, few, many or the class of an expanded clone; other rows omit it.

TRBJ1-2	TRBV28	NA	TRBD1	CASGKPGQGTSNYGYTF	TGTGCCAGCGGCAAACCGGGACAGGGGACTTCTAACTATGGCTACACCTTC
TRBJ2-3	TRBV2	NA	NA	CASSPSDTQYF	TGTGCCAGCAGTCCCTCAGATACGCAGTATTTT
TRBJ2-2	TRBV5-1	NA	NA	CASSEGDTGELFF	TGCGCCAGCAGCGAGGGGGACACCGGGGAGCTGTTTTTT
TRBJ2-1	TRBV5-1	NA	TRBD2	CASSSPGGASLFF	TGCGCCAGCAGCTCCCCCGGGGGGGCATCCCTGTTCTTC
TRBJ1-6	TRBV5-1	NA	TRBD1	CASSPGGTGVNSPLHF	TGCGCCAGCAGCCCGGGGGGGACAGGGGTTAATTCACCCCTCCACTTT
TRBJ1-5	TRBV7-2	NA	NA	CASSSDSSNQPQHF	TGTGCCAGCAGCTCGGACAGTAGCAATCAGCCCCAGCATTTT
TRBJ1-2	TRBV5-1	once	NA	CASSLAGDYGYTF	TGCGCCAGCAGCTTGGCAGGGGACTATGGCTACACCTTC
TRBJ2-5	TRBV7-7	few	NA	CASRSIWCQETQYF	TGTGCCAGCAGAAGCATCTGGTGCCAAGAGACCCAGTACTTC
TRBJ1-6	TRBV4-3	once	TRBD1	CASSPGTGSSPLHF	TGCGCCAGCAGCCCCGGGACAGGGTCTTCACCCCTCCACTTT
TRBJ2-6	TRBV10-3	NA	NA	CAITDSAGANVLTF	TGTGCCATCACCGACAGTGCCGGGGCCAACGTCCTGACTTTC
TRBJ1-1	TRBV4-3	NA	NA	CASSHVRGGWSNTEAFF	TGCGCCAGCAGCCATGTCCGAGGAGGGTGGTCGAACACTGAAGCTTTCTTT
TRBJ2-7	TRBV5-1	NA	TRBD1	CASRRWTGAYEQYF	TGCGCCAGTCGTCGGTGGACAGGCGCTTACGAGCAGTACTTC
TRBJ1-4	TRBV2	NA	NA	CASSEQVTGLEKLFF	TGTGCCAGCAGTGAGCAGGTGACAGGCCTTGAAAAACTGTTTTTT
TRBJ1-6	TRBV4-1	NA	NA	CASSQDWGLDGGNSPLHF	TGCGCCAGCAGCCAAGATTGGGGGTTAGACGGGGGAAATTCACCCCTCCACTTT
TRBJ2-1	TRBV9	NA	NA	CASSVVAEAYNEQFF	TGTGCCAGCAGCGTAGTAGCGGAAGCCTACAATGAGCAGTTCTTC
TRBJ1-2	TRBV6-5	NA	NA	CASSYARGGRGYTF	TGTGCCAGCAGTTACGCCAGAGGGGGAAGGGGCTACACCTTC
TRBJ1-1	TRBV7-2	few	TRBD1	CASSSQTGVNTEAFF	TGTGCCAGCAGCTCTCAAACAGGGGTGAACACTGAAGCTTTCTTT
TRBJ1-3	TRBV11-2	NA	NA	CASSSGHLRTLAGNTIYF	TGTGCCAGCAGCTCGGGACACCTGAGGACTCTGGCTGGAAACACCATATATTTT
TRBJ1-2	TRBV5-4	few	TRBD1	CASTGARDRGDYGYTF	TGTGCCAGCACCGGAGCACGGGACAGGGGGGACTATGGCTACACCTTC
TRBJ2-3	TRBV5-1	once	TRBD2	CASSRGGSEGTQYF	TGCGCCAGCAGCCGGGGGGGGAGTGAGGGTACGCAGTATTTT
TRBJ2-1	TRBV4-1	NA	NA	CASSQEGANEQFF	TGCGCCAGCAGCCAAGAGGGCGCCAATGAGCAGTTCTTC
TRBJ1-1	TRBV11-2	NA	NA	CASSSTVLVTEAFF	TGTGCCAGCAGCTCGACAGTTTTGGTCACTGAAGCTTTCTTT
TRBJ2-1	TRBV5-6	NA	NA	CASSRGTPPEQFF	TGTGCCAGCAGCCGAGGGACTCCGCCTGAGCAGTTCTTC
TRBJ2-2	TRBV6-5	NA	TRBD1	CASSPRDRNTGELFF	TGTGCCAGCAGTCCCCGGGACAGAAACACCGGGGAGCTGTTTTTT
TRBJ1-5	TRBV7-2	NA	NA	CASSRQENQPQHF	TGTGCCAGCAGCCGACAGGAAAATCAGCCCCAGCATTTT
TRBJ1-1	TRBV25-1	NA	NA	CASTSRGNTEAFF	TGTGCCAGTACTAGCCGGGGGAACACTGAAGCTTTCTTT
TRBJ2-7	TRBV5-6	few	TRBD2	CASSLRSGTYEQYF	TGTGCCAGCAGCTTGAGGAGCGGGACCTACGAGCAGTACTTC
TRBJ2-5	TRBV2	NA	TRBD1	CASSGTGGYQETQYF	TGTGCCAGCAGCGGGACAGGGGGCTACCAAGAGACCCAGTACTTC
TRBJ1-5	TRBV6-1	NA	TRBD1	CASSGTGGNQPQHF	TGTGCCAGCAGTGGTACAGGGGGCAATCAGCCCCAGCATTTT
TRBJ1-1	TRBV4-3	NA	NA	CASSQDNNQMMNTEAFF	TGCGCCAGCAGCCAAGATAATAATCAGATGATGAACACTGAAGCTTTCTTT
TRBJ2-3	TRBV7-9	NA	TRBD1	CASSLGDTGTGSTDTQYF	TGTGCCAGCAGCTTAGGAGACACCGGGACAGGGAGTACAGATACGCAGTATTTT
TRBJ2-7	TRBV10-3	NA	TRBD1	CAISEGDSYEQYF	TGTGCCATCAGTGAAGGGGACAGCTACGAGCAGTACTTC
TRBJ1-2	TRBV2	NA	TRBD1	CASRTGQGANYGYTF	TGTGCCAGCAGGACCGGACAGGGCGCTAACTATGGCTACACCTTC
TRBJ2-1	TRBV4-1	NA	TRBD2	CASRAPGGGFNEQFF	TGCGCCAGCAGAGCCCCCGGGGGGGGCTTTAATGAGCAGTTCTTC
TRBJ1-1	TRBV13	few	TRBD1	CASSLVLRGQGTNTEAFF	TGTGCCAGCAGCTTAGTCTTACGGGGACAGGGAACCAACACTGAAGCTTTCTTT
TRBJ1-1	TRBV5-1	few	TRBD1	CASRPGQGNAEAFF	TGCGCCAGCAGACCGGGACAGGGGAACGCTGAAGCTTTCTTT
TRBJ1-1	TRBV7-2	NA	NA	CASSSRGGTEAFF	TGTGCCAGCAGCTCCCGGGGGGGCACTGAAGCTTTCTTT
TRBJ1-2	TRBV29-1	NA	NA	CSVEDEGGYTF	TGCAGCGTTGAAGACGAGGGCGGCTACACCTTC
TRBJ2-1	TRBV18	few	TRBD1	CASSPNQGAGEQFF	TGTGCCAGCTCACCAAATCAGGGGGCCGGTGAGCAGTTCTTC
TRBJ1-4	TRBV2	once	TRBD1	CASAVEGANEKLFF	TGTGCCAGCGCAGTAGAGGGGGCGAACGAAAAACTGTTTTTT
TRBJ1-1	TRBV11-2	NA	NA	CASSSGGLKSTEAFF	TGTGCCAGCAGCTCGGGGGGTCTTAAGAGCACTGAAGCTTTCTTT
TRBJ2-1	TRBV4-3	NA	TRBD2	CASSQDRLAVGEQFF	TGCGCCAGCAGCCAAGATCGGCTAGCGGTCGGGGAGCAGTTCTTC
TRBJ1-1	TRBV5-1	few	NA	CASSFPRGGGNTEAFF	TGCGCCAGCAGCTTCCCCCGTGGTGGAGGGAACACTGAAGCTTTCTTT
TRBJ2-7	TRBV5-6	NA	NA	CASSLRVSYEQYF	TGTGCCAGCAGCTTGCGTGTTTCCTACGAGCAGTACTTC
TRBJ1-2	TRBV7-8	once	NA	CASSFRPSSDYGYTF	TGTGCCAGCAGCTTTAGACCCTCAAGCGACTATGGCTACACCTTC
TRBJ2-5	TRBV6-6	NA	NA	CASSPLSSAGGYF	TGTGCCAGCAGTCCCCTTTCGTCTGCGGGTGGGTACTTC
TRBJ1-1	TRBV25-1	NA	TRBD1	CASMTGWNTEAFF	TGTGCCAGCATGACAGGGTGGAACACTGAAGCTTTCTTT
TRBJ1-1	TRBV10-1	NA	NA	CASSESEGLNTEAFF	TGCGCCAGCAGTGAGTCGGAGGGGTTGAACACTGAAGCTTTCTTT
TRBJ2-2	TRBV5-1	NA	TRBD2	CASSLLAGDTGELFF	TGCGCCAGCAGCTTACTAGCGGGGGACACCGGGGAGCTGTTTTTT